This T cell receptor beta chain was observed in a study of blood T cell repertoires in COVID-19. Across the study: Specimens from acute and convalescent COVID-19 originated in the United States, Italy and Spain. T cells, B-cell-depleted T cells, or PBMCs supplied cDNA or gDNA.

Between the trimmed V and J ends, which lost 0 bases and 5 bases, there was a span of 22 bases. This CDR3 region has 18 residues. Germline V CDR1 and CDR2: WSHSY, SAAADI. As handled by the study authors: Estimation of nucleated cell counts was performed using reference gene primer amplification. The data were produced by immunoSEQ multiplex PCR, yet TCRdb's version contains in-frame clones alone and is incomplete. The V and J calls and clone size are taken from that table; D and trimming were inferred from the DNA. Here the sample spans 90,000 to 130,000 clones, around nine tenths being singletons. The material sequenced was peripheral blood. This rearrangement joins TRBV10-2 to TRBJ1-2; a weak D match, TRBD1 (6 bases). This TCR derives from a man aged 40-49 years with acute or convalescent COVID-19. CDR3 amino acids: CASSESTGGAHVRYGYTF. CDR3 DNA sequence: TGCGCCAGCAGTGAGTCGACTGGGGGGGCGCATGTTAGGTATGGCTACACCTTC.